This T cell receptor (beta chain) is from a study of cytomegalovirus exposure and HLA in healthy donors. Study as a whole: Earlier, approximately 180 million T cells were analyzed, and fewer than 120 million unique TCR beta sequences were found among them.

Regarding this clone: Its target is not known.

PCR employed 60 Vbeta and 13 Jbeta primers. Sequenced by immunoSEQ multiplex PCR; TCRdb stores in-frame clones only, minus some. Among under 200,000 clones, around 75% were seen once, and the ten largest hold around 7.7%. Germline V gives CDR1 MGHRA, CDR2 YSYEKL. The V end lost 0 bases, the J end lost 0 bases, and 15 bases lay between the germline ends. CDR3 length: 18 amino acids. Study results and limitations: From TCR beta sequences, most subjects' HLA-A and HLA-B alleles were reportedly predicted accurately.

The sequence derives from a woman aged 40 to 55 in good health and CMV-seropositive. The specimen was PBMCs. V is TRBV4-1 and J is TRBJ1-5; TRBD1 might be the D (5 bases). In DNA, the CDR3 is TGCGCCAGCAGCCAAGATCTCGGACACCCTAATAGCAATCAGCCCCAGCATTTT. Translation: CASSQDLGHPNSNQPQHF.